Listed below are T cell receptor beta chains from one sample, sequenced in a study of T-cell memory formation after mild COVID-19. TCRdb itself ran the 5' RACE reads through MiXCR, one entry per CDR3 protein. This sample carries around 400,000 distinct CDR3 sequences, 24% of them seen once, and the ten largest clones take roughly 8.7%. Sequencing was done on a sample of PBMCs or a T cell subset sorted from them (not recorded which). The receptors were sampled from an adult woman who had mild COVID-19 (a few samples of this study predate the infection). Cell type and time point are not known. Each CDR3 is given with its conserved first and last residue. Fields, in order: D gene, V gene, J gene, clone size, CDR3 protein, CDR3 DNA. D genes are given only for firm matches. Not all rows give a size; the values are once, few, many and, for expanded clones, a class.

.	TRBV7-2	TRBJ1-1	few	CASSLVRGGGGRKRALNTEAFF	TGTGCCAGCAGCCTAGTCAGAGGCGGGGGAGGTCGAAAACGGGCCTTGAACACTGAAGCTTTCTTT
TRBD1	TRBV4-1	TRBJ1-5	.	CASSQDRDSNQPQHF	TGCGCCAGCAGCCAAGACCGGGACAGTAATCAGCCCCAGCATTTT
TRBD2	TRBV11-2	TRBJ2-2	.	CASSYPLAGLLGELFF	TGTGCCAGCAGCTATCCACTAGCGGGATTGTTAGGGGAGCTGTTTTTT
.	TRBV9	TRBJ2-7	.	CASAPGPAESYEQYF	TGTGCCAGCGCCCCCGGTCCAGCGGAGAGTTACGAGCAGTACTTC
TRBD2	TRBV7-2	TRBJ2-3	.	CASSLGLGGGGDTQYF	TGTGCCAGCAGCTTAGGGCTTGGCGGGGGGGGAGATACGCAGTATTTT
.	TRBV10-3	TRBJ2-2	few	CAISESKGIKGTGELFF	TGTGCCATCAGTGAGTCGAAAGGGATTAAAGGCACCGGGGAGCTGTTTTTT
TRBD1	TRBV12-3/TRBV12-4	TRBJ2-7	few	CASTVGTGPYEQYF	TGTGCCAGCACCGTCGGGACAGGCCCCTACGAGCAGTACTTC
.	TRBV29-1	TRBJ2-3	.	CSVEEGQGLLADTQYF	TGCAGCGTTGAAGAAGGGCAGGGTCTACTGGCAGATACGCAGTATTTT
TRBD2	TRBV18	TRBJ2-7	.	CASSPPSGGPFEQYF	TGTGCCAGCTCACCACCGTCGGGAGGGCCCTTCGAGCAGTACTTC
.	TRBV11-2	TRBJ1-1	few	CASSLGPAGEAFF	TGTGCCAGCAGCCTCGGGCCAGCCGGGGAAGCTTTCTTT
TRBD1	TRBV5-6	TRBJ1-1	few	CASSTRQGIMNTEAFF	TGTGCCAGCAGCACCCGACAGGGGATCATGAACACTGAAGCTTTCTTT
TRBD1	TRBV27	TRBJ2-2	.	CASSFISFGTVTGELFF	TGTGCCAGCAGTTTTATAAGTTTCGGGACAGTAACCGGGGAGCTGTTTTTT
TRBD2	TRBV12-3/TRBV12-4	TRBJ2-1	few	CASSLWEGGKDEQFF	TGTGCCAGCAGTTTGTGGGAGGGCGGTAAGGATGAGCAGTTCTTC
.	TRBV5-1	TRBJ2-5	few	CASSLDAYDQETQYF	TGCGCCAGCAGCTTGGACGCGTACGACCAAGAGACCCAGTACTTC
.	TRBV10-2	TRBJ2-7	few	CATTRATTYEQYF	TGCGCCACCACCCGGGCTACCACCTACGAGCAGTACTTC
.	TRBV9	TRBJ2-2	few	CASSDGTHNTGELFF	TGTGCCAGCAGCGACGGGACACACAACACCGGGGAGCTGTTTTTT
TRBD2	TRBV29-1	TRBJ2-3	.	CSVKRTSGDTDTQYF	TGCAGCGTTAAAAGGACTAGCGGGGACACAGATACGCAGTATTTT
.	TRBV6-5	TRBJ2-5	few	CASSYSMEGGETQYF	TGTGCCAGCAGTTACTCGATGGAGGGGGGAGAGACCCAGTACTTC
TRBD1	TRBV15	TRBJ2-5	.	CATSSRTGATQYF	TGTGCCACCAGCAGTCGGACAGGGGCCACCCAGTACTTC
.	TRBV6-7	TRBJ2-7	.	CASSPRPAEAAAEQYF	TGTGCCAGCAGCCCGCGTCCCGCCGAGGCCGCCGCCGAGCAGTACTTC
TRBD2	TRBV20-1	TRBJ2-1	few	CSARVVTSGRGANEQFF	TGCAGTGCTAGAGTCGTGACTAGCGGGAGGGGGGCCAATGAGCAGTTCTTC
TRBD1	TRBV29-1	TRBJ2-3	many	CSVMTGPTDTQYF	TGCAGCGTTATGACAGGGCCCACAGATACGCAGTATTTT
.	TRBV5-1	TRBJ2-5	few	CASSLVPGWQETQYF	TGCGCCAGCAGCTTGGTTCCTGGATGGCAAGAGACCCAGTACTTC
.	TRBV6-5	TRBJ1-1	few	CASRSTGWNTEAFF	TGTGCCAGCAGAAGTACGGGTTGGAACACTGAAGCTTTCTTT
TRBD2	TRBV2	TRBJ2-3	.	CASRLAGGDTQYF	TGTGCCAGCAGACTAGCGGGAGGAGATACGCAGTATTTT
TRBD2	TRBV7-9	TRBJ2-7	few	CASRSGAGVNEQYF	TGTGCCAGCAGGTCGGGAGCGGGAGTCAACGAGCAGTACTTC
TRBD2	TRBV6-2/TRBV6-3	TRBJ2-7	.	CASSTGLAGAYEQYF	TGTGCCAGCAGTACGGGACTAGCGGGAGCCTACGAGCAGTACTTC
.	TRBV20-1	TRBJ2-7	many	CSARGVGGFKDEQYF	TGCAGTGCTAGAGGAGTCGGGGGCTTTAAGGACGAGCAGTACTTC
.	TRBV10-3	TRBJ2-7	.	CAISEPDRGGSYEQYF	TGTGCCATCAGTGAGCCAGACAGGGGAGGGAGCTACGAGCAGTACTTC
TRBD2	TRBV7-2	TRBJ2-7	.	CASSLSSGRVPYEQYF	TGTGCCAGCAGCTTATCTAGCGGGAGGGTTCCCTACGAGCAGTACTTC
.	TRBV5-6	TRBJ1-1	.	CASSLPSGLTEAFF	TGTGCCAGCAGCTTGCCTTCGGGTCTCACTGAAGCTTTCTTT
TRBD2	TRBV7-2	TRBJ2-2	.	CASSSLRARAGSPGELFF	TGTGCCAGCAGCTCCTTGAGGGCGCGAGCGGGGTCGCCCGGGGAGCTGTTTTTT
.	TRBV5-4	TRBJ2-1	few	CASSLAWDPTYNEQFF	TGTGCCAGCAGCTTGGCGTGGGACCCGACCTACAATGAGCAGTTCTTC
.	TRBV7-9	TRBJ1-6	few	CASSLEQVNSPLHF	TGTGCCAGCAGCTTAGAGCAGGTCAATTCACCCCTCCACTTT
.	TRBV4-1	TRBJ2-3	.	CASSQGFGGDTQYF	TGCGCCAGCAGCCAAGGGTTTGGGGGAGATACGCAGTATTTT
.	TRBV5-1	TRBJ1-2	.	CASSLERADYGYTF	TGCGCCAGCAGCTTGGAGAGGGCGGACTATGGCTACACCTTC